These T cell receptor beta chains were read from a single sample in a study of blood T cell repertoires in COVID-19. Some clones are missing from TCRdb's copy, which holds only in-frame ones; the method was immunoSEQ multiplex PCR. Seen here are under 200,000 clones, roughly 80% observed once, and the top ten hold roughly 8.4%. The specimen sequenced was peripheral blood. All receptors come from a man aged 55 to 70 with acute or convalescent COVID-19. Each CDR3 is given without its conserved first and last residue. Where a row states a size, it is once, few, many or the class of an expanded clone; other rows omit it.

TRBV7-8	TRBJ1-2	NA	12	ASSPTAEDYGYT
TRBV14	TRBJ2-1	once	10	ASGLAGTEQF
TRBV19	TRBJ2-3	NA	13	ASSMVAGYGDTQY
TRBV2	TRBJ1-1	many	12	ASSVGRGPAEAF
TRBV5-6	TRBJ1-2	NA	13	ASSYWTGSNYGYT
TRBV28	TRBJ2-7	few	10	ASSAQFYEQY
TRBV6-6	TRBJ2-3	once	13	ASTNRGFSTDTQY
TRBV4-2	TRBJ2-7	few	13	ASSQPGTFSYEQY
TRBV6-5	TRBJ2-7	NA	13	ASSYSSGGGYEQY
TRBV19	TRBJ2-7	NA	11	ASSAGQTYEQY
TRBV5-8	TRBJ2-3	NA	12	ASSLRQFTDTQY
TRBV6-4	TRBJ1-2	NA	12	ARTRDRAGYGYT
TRBV10-3	TRBJ1-5	medium-sized	12	AISSGTGDQPQH
TRBV2	TRBJ2-1	NA	13	ASRKSSGGAVEQF
TRBV4-1	TRBJ1-1	NA	13	ASSQATGLDTEAF
TRBV7-8	TRBJ1-1	NA	15	ASSFSLIRTRSTEAF
TRBV7-6	TRBJ2-5	once	16	ASSPSAGGTPATPGQY
TRBV7-9	TRBJ1-5	few	10	ASSLGPQPQH
TRBV4-1	TRBJ2-7	few	12	ASSHTGVLYEQY
TRBV7-3	TRBJ1-3	NA	13	ASSAQGGPGNTIY
TRBV12-3/TRBV12-4	TRBJ2-7	few	11	ASSLGLAIEQY
TRBV6-5	TRBJ2-7	NA	12	ASTSGLGAREQY
TRBV7-3	TRBJ2-2	once	13	ASSLSQGNTGELF
TRBV19	TRBJ1-2	NA	9	ASNSDYGYT
TRBV9	TRBJ1-2	NA	16	ASSVGGTGHPSTYGYT
TRBV5-1	TRBJ2-7	few	12	ASSRDRYSYEQY
TRBV7-2	TRBJ1-1	NA	12	ASSLGDDVLPAF
TRBV6-5	TRBJ1-2	NA	12	ASNGDRGLNGYT
TRBV7-9	TRBJ2-1	NA	14	ASSSRTGRSYNEQF
TRBV9	TRBJ1-2	NA	13	ASSPSPGTAYGYT
TRBV7-6	TRBJ1-2	NA	11	ASSKTENYGYT
TRBV19	TRBJ1-4	NA	13	ASSIGGQGNEKLF
TRBV5-6	TRBJ1-2	NA	9	ASSADRGYT
TRBV6-5	TRBJ2-7	NA	13	ASSYYRGPSYEQY
TRBV7-3	TRBJ2-3	once	14	ASSLTGGVPTDTQY
TRBV6-5	TRBJ1-2	NA	12	ASSYSGQNYGYT
TRBV5-6	TRBJ1-1	NA	10	ASSLDRFEAF
TRBV25-1	TRBJ2-7	NA	12	ASTGQGNSYEQY
TRBV5-1	TRBJ1-1	NA	12	ASGTGQLNTEAF
TRBV12-3/TRBV12-4	TRBJ1-5	few	11	ASSGTENQPQH
TRBV2	TRBJ1-6	NA	12	AVFRDSYNSPLH
TRBV19	TRBJ2-4	NA	15	ASSPTEGRWAKNIQY
TRBV11-3	TRBJ2-1	NA	14	ASSLRGLAGYNEQF
TRBV10-2	TRBJ1-5	few	13	ASSDARGVGQPQH
TRBV5-4	TRBJ2-1	NA	16	ASSFEINRGSSYNEQF
TRBV16	TRBJ1-1	NA	12	ASSQGTGNTEAF